This T cell receptor (beta chain) was identified in a study of post-analysis software for immune sequencing data. Study background: Patients with relapsing-remitting, secondary progressive and progressive-relapsing multiple sclerosis courses were all represented. Study results and limitations: Relative to controls, patients had a handful of TRBV segments at higher frequency, with TRBV5-6, TRBV5-1 and TRBV20-1 among these. Strong co-clustering by F measure was seen for same-batch samples.

About this clonotype: The antigen is undetermined.

Trimming stripped 3 bases from V and 4 bases from J, with 9 bases between. This CDR3 region has 13 residues. Incorporated into the TCR beta cDNA libraries were unique molecular identifiers, which served to reduce PCR and sequencing biases. TCRdb passed the PCR reads through MiXCR, listing each CDR3 protein once. The sample shows approximately 350,000 distinct CDR3 sequences, about a third of them seen only once. The sample consisted of blood. The chain joins TRBV12-3 or TRBV12-4 to TRBJ1-1; D uncertain. This clonotype was obtained from a girl aged 5-17 years with multiple sclerosis. The CDR3 spells CASSFDERTEAFF. The CDR3 DNA is TGTGCCAGCAGTTTCGACGAGCGCACTGAAGCTTTCTTT.